This T cell receptor (beta chain) is drawn from a study of OX40 agonist ivuxolimab in advanced cancers. Study as a whole: Patients' therapy was ivuxolimab, an antibody that acts as an agonist of OX40 (CD134). Prior checkpoint blockade (anti-PD-1, anti-PD-L1 or anti-CTLA-4) was permitted; 35% to 50% had it. Patients were dosed intravenously with ivuxolimab at 0.01 to 10 mg/kg every 2 weeks. Findings and limits, study-wide: Still undetermined is the antigen specificity of the expanded peripheral T cells.

With respect to this clone: The antigen is unknown.

Here immunoSEQ multiplex PCR was the method, and the copy in TCRdb shows in-frame clones only, minus some. The table shows almost 80,000 clones, with roughly 91% occurring only once. CDR3 length equals 14 residues. Germline values: CDR1 MNHNS, CDR2 SASEGT. Deletions cut 2 bases from V and 6 bases from J, with 14 bases between. The receptor's source is an adult with an advanced solid tumor such as melanoma, head and neck, liver or kidney cancer. This specimen was CD4+ or CD8+ T cells sorted from blood, taken in a trial of the OX40 agonist ivuxolimab. V and J are TRBV6-1 and TRBJ2-7; no reliable D call. DNA of the CDR3: TGTGCCAGCAGTGAAACCTACTCCTCTGCCGAGCAGTACTTC. It translates to CASSETYSSAEQYF.